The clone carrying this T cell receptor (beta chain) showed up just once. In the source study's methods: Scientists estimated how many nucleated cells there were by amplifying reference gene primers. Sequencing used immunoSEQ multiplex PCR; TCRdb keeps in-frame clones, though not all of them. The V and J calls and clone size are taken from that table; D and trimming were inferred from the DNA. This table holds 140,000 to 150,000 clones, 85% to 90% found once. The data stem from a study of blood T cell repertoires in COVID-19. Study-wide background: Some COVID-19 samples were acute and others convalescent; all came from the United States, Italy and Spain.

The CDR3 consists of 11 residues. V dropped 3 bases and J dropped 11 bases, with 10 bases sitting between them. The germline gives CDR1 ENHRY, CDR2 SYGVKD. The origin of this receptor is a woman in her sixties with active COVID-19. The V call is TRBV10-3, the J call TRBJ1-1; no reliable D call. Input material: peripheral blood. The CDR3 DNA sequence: TGTGCCATCAGTGACTCCCTGGAGGCTTTCTTT. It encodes CAISDSLEAFF.